This T cell receptor beta chain was captured in a study of T cell responses to AZD1222 COVID-19 vaccine. As for the study in general: Pooling covered second doses at about 4 or about 12 weeks.

Data came from immunoSEQ multiplex PCR; TCRdb stores just in-frame clones and leaves some out. In the table there are 110,000 to 150,000 clones, about 91% of which are singletons. Comments on this clone: What it binds is not known.

Points from the study as a whole: Among AZD1222 vaccinees, only six were seropositive at baseline.

The sample consisted of peripheral blood, taken on day 0 of AZD1222 vaccination. The source of this sequence is an adult in good health.

The CDR3 spells CASRREGGYNEQFF. The CDR3 bases are TGTGCCAGCCGGAGAGAGGGGGGTTACAATGAGCAGTTCTTC. This chain uses TRBV6-5 with TRBJ2-1; the D call may be TRBD1 or TRBD2 (6 bases each). The CDR3 is made up of 14 amino acids. Between the trimmed V and J ends, which lost 8 bases and 4 bases, there was a span of 15 bases. Germline loops: CDR1 MNHEY, CDR2 SVGAGI.